Below are 5 T cell receptor beta chains sequenced from a single sample in a study of T cell responses to AZD1222 COVID-19 vaccine. The assay was immunoSEQ multiplex PCR, and TCRdb's table has in-frame clones only and misses some. The sample has some 110,000 clones, about 89% seen once; the top ten hold about 7.1%. The starting material was peripheral blood, obtained 28 days after the second AZD1222 dose. The receptor set was obtained from an adult who received the AZD1222 COVID-19 vaccine.

This clone was seen only once. J is TRBJ2-1 and V is TRBV7-9; D ambiguous. The V gene lost 5 bases and the J gene lost 4 bases, with 18 bases spanning the gap. The germline V gene has CDR1 SEHNR and CDR2 FQNEAQ (reference sequence). This CDR3 contains 16 residues. The CDR3 DNA follows: TGTGCCAGCAGCATTAGCAGGCGGTTAACGTACAATGAGCAGTTCTTC. Amino acids: CASSISRRLTYNEQFF.

The rearrangement joins TRBV2 to TRBJ2-7; 10 bases agree with TRBD1. The CDR3 loop spans 16 amino acids. V lost 6 bases to trimming and J lost 3 bases; unmatched junction nucleotides: 11. Germline CDR1 and CDR2: SNHLY and FYNNEI. In DNA, the CDR3 is TGTGCCAGCAGGACACCGACAGGGGGCGCGGTCTACGAGCAGTACTTC. Its translation is CASRTPTGGAVYEQYF.

The chain carries TRBV7-2 and TRBJ2-7, with TRBD2 as a possible D gene (6 bases). This CDR3 region has 15 residues. Trimming shortened V by 3 bases and J by 2 bases, and 14 bases separated the two germline ends. The V gene's germline CDR1 is SGHTA and CDR2 FQGNSA. CDR3: CASSFVADHTYEQYF. The CDR3 nucleotides read TGTGCCAGCAGCTTCGTAGCGGACCATACCTACGAGCAGTACTTC.

V is TRBV11-3 and J is TRBJ1-2, with D maybe TRBD1 (6 bases). With 3 bases removed from V and 1 base from J, the gap between germline ends came to 6 bases. Per germline, CDR1 SGHNT and CDR2 YENEEA. The CDR3 is made up of 13 amino acids. CDR3 residues: CASSLDSNYGYTF. Here the CDR3 DNA reads TGTGCCAGCAGCTTGGACAGTAACTATGGCTACACCTTC.

The chain employs TRBV19 and TRBJ1-5; TRBD1 might be the D (5 bases). Germline assignment: CDR1 LNHDA and CDR2 SQIVND (reference sequence). Trimming pared 7 bases from V and 6 bases from J, leaving 19 bases between. The CDR3 is made up of 15 amino acids. CDR3 sequence reads: CASTPPGLGGQPQHF. CDR3 nucleotides: TGTGCCAGTACCCCCCCGGGGCTGGGGGGTCAGCCCCAGCATTTT.